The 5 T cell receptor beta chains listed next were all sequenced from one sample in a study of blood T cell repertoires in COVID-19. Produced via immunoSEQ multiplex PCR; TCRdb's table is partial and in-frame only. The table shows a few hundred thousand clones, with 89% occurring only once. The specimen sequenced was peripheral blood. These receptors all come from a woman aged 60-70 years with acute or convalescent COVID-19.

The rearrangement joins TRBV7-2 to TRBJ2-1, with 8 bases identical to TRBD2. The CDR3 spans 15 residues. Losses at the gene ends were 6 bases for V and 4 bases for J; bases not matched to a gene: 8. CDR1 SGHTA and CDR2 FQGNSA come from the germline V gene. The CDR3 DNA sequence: TGTGCCAGCAGTTCTAAGCGGGAGACGTACAATGAGCAGTTCTTC. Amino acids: CASSSKRETYNEQFF. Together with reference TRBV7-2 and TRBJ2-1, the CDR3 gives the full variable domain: GAGVSQSPSNKVTEKGKDVELRCDPISGHTALYWYRQSLGQGLEFLIYFQGNSAPDKSGLPSDRFSAERTGGSVSTLTIQRTQQEDSAVYLCASSSKRETYNEQFFGPGTRLTVL.

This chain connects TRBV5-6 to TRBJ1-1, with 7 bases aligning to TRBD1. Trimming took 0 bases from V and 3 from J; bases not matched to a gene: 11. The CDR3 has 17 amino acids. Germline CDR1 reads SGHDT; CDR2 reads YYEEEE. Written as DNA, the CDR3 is TGTGCCAGCAGCTTGGGATTAGAGGGGGCTTTACACACTGAAGCTTTCTTT. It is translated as CASSLGLEGALHTEAFF.

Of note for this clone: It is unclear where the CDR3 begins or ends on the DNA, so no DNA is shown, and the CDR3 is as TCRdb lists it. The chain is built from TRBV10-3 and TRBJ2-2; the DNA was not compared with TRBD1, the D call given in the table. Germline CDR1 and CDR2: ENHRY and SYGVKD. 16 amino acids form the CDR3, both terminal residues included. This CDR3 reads CAISSSGQGDPGELFF.

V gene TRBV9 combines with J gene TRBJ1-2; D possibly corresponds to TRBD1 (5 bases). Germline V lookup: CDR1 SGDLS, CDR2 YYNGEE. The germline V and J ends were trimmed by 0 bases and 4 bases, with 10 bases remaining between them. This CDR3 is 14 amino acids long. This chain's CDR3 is CASSVVGEGYGYTF. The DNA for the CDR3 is TGTGCCAGCAGCGTAGTAGGGGAGGGCTATGGCTACACCTTC.

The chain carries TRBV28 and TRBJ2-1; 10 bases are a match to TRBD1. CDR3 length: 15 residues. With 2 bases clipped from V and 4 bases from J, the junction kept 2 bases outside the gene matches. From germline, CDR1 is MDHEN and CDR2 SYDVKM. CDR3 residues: CASSLGGQGYNEQFF. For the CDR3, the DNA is TGTGCCAGCAGTTTAGGGGGACAGGGGTACAATGAGCAGTTCTTC.